A single TCR beta chain is shown here with its context. The target of this receptor is not known. Per-base qualities were not stored, and no clone one base away is much larger. Libraries were made using the immunoSEQ multiplex PCR assay. A mixture of 60 forward primers for TCR Vbeta segments and 13 reverse primers for TCR Jbeta segments was used in the multiplex PCR. The CDR3 region of rearranged TCR beta genes was amplified from genomic DNA with a multiplex PCR assay. Amplified TCR beta libraries were sequenced as 87-base-pair reads on the Illumina HiSeq System. In the paper's pipeline: In a later analysis, tens of millions of unique TCR beta chains were counted across the approximately 620 repertoires, and some 10 million of these chains were shared by at least two donors. Raw reads were error-corrected and collapsed into unique sequences by a nearest-neighbor algorithm in which closely related sequences were merged to remove PCR and sequencing errors. To assign V, D and J gene segments, CDR3 sequences were aligned to IMGT reference sequences. For a sequence to be retained, a match of at least six nucleotides to both a V gene segment and a J gene segment was required. A rearrangement counted as productive if the CDR3 had no stop codons and remained in frame with V and J, and every other rearrangement counted as non-productive. CDR3 was defined according to IMGT convention as the region running from the second conserved V-encoded cysteine to the conserved J-encoded phenylalanine. The earlier analysis of some 550 of the donors excluded any sequence lacking an unambiguous match to a single V gene segment. In an earlier analysis of several hundred of the donors, a V segment was called functional when productive rearrangements were above 56.7%, and segregating when the standard deviation between donors exceeded 5%. A statistical classification framework was built to diagnose cytomegalovirus status from the catalog of TCR beta chain sequences. V and J gene assignment, in a later analysis, came from comparing TCR nucleotide sequences with IMGT/GENE-DB human TR gene sequences. The TCRdist pipeline was used in a later analysis to assign CDR3 sequences and most-parsimonious VDJ recombination scenarios. In a later analysis, each TCR beta chain was defined by its CDR3 amino acid sequence together with its V-gene family, and reads lacking a unique V-gene family were excluded. A later analysis removed roughly 590 highly shared, low-generation-probability nucleotide sequences to deal with suspected cross-contamination and a sequencing artifact. A later analysis calculated a clonal expansion index for each public chain from normalized within-repertoire ranks of inferred template counts. A later analysis computed generation probabilities with a VDJ recombination model fitted to out-of-frame rearrangements, and checked the results against IGoR. In a later analysis, TCR-TCR, TCR-HLA and TCR-CMV co-occurrence was scored with hypergeometric tests, and a repertoire-size bias correction was applied to TCR pairs. False discovery rates were estimated in a later analysis by permuting HLA or CMV assignments 20 times. In a later analysis, co-occurring TCRs were grouped with DBSCAN, and TCRdist sequence similarity was added when clustering was performed within HLA-allele-positive subsets. For co-occurrence clustering, repertoires with fewer than 30,000 or more than 120,000 public chains were excluded, along with a handful of repertoires with anomalous nucleotide sharing. TCRdb provides this immuneACCESS table in a form limited to in-frame rearrangements. Some clones are lacking; in checked studies, under half of them reflect an unresolved V gene, and why the rest are absent is not known. The V and J calls and clone size are taken from that table; D and trimming were inferred from the DNA. For this sample there are about 140,000 clones; about four fifths appear just once. The ten top clones hold less than 7.5% of the sample.

The sample comes from a study of cytomegalovirus exposure and HLA in healthy donors listed by TCRdb under 2017. In terms of the full investigation: An earlier analysis of approximately 590 of the donors reported 250 to 350 Gb of sequence data and some 100 million unique TCR beta sequences from 150 million to 200 million T cells. An earlier analysis of 587 of the donors used high-throughput TCR beta sequencing to judge whether each TCR beta V gene segment behaved as functional or pseudogenic. Among some 410 genotyped donors of the cohort, an average of 235,054 unique TCR beta nucleotide sequences were sequenced per donor, about a sixth of them non-productive. In a later analysis, previously published TCR beta repertoires from hundreds of donors were re-analyzed and high-resolution HLA genotyping was added so that TCR occurrence patterns could be studied. About five DR-DQ haplotypes were treated as single units for association and clustering because of strong linkage in the cohort. A later genetic analysis used genome-wide SNP genotypes for about 65% of the 666 donors, treating that subset as a discovery cohort. The study aimed to test whether signatures of past pathogen exposure could be identified by cataloging public T cell receptors. Every discovery cohort repertoire had been produced on one sequencing platform. An early release that covered about 600 HLA-typed donors contained approximately 300 gigabases of sequencing data and around 80 million unique TCR sequences. The later analysis used no new phenotypic data to find candidate immune exposures, relying instead on TCR beta sequences and their occurrence across donors. Donor age, sex, ethnicity and CMV serostatus were compiled together with the repertoire data. The study used immunosequencing to profile the T cell repertoires of approximately 650 subjects and linked those repertoires to cytomegalovirus serostatus. A separate validation cohort of roughly 110 different subjects was used in addition to the roughly 620-subject first cohort. Typing coverage varied by locus: about 620-630 donors for A, B, C, DRB1 and DQB1; under 550 for DQA1; over 600 for DPA1; approximately 450 for DPB1. To predict cytomegalovirus infection status, the study brought together high-throughput TCR immunosequencing, statistical association of individual TCRs with disease status, and machine learning. Of the 300 to 450 genotyped donors, about 80% fell in the genetic ancestry cluster associated with self-reported Caucasian donors. HLA typing included class I and class II loci at four-digit resolution.

Ends trimmed: V by 0 bases, J by 6 bases; bases unmatched to a gene: 8. There are 15 amino acids in the CDR3, from cysteine to phenylalanine inclusive. Only the CDR3 DNA is retained, 45 bases long and in frame from the first base. The germline V gene provides CDR1 SGHDT and CDR2 YYEEEE. The cohort consisted of 600 or so healthy bone marrow donors. At the time of sampling, every cohort member was nominally healthy, though immune exposures that went unrecorded were likely present. The donor tested CMV seropositive, placing the donor among the 289 seropositive members of the cohort. A peripheral blood sample was provided by each donor, and peripheral blood mononuclear cells were used for TCR beta sequencing. The Qiagen DNeasy Blood Extraction Kit was used to extract genomic DNA from the blood cell samples. Results and caveats for the whole study, not just this receptor: The presence/absence analyses assumed that sequencing depth was roughly uniform across donors, and that assumption may not be true. A later analysis found that most CMV-associated TCR beta chains appeared HLA-restricted, with HLA associations seemingly driven largely by CMV exposure. In an earlier analysis of about 600 of the donors, most TCR beta V segments appeared in productive rearrangements about 87% or about 30% of the time, broadly matching IMGT annotations. About 17 rarely observed V segments, including chromosome 9 orphons, were excluded from the earlier analysis of about 600 of the donors because counts were too low. Immune exposure information for the cohort was limited to CMV serostatus. A later analysis found that TCR association rates varied across HLA loci, with DRB1 alleles showing the most associated TCRs and HLA-C alleles the fewest. The 87-base-pair reads could not distinguish some IMGT-functional V segments, including TRBV6-2 and TRBV6-3, so those segments were excluded. Because some donors lacked HLA typing at each locus, the association tests relied only on the typed subset. Linkage disequilibrium might explain the correlated functional status among segregating V segments, but an unknown experimental factor could not be ruled out. While some public TCRs were present in many individuals, most TCR sequences turned up only very rarely across donors. The authors suggested that the approach could potentially be generalized to other disease states and immunological phenotypes. Cytomegalovirus status was reported to be diagnosed by the classifier with high specificity and sensitivity in both the original and validation cohorts. A further reported finding was that TCR beta sequences accurately predicted the HLA-A and HLA-B alleles for most subjects in the first cohort. When HLA alleles, especially DR and DQ, strongly co-occurred, TCR associations were difficult to assign to individual alleles. A later analysis associated 16,951 TCR beta sequences with specific HLA alleles at a false discovery rate of 0.05. In this cohort, only TCR beta chains were sequenced, and detectable features were limited by the absence of alpha or paired-chain data. In a later genetic analysis, a missense DCLRE1C variant was associated with V-gene and J-gene trimming of TCR beta chains, and the association was replicated in an independent cohort. Several of the top co-occurrence clusters appeared to be linked to parvovirus B19, influenza, CMV and Epstein-Barr virus, according to a later analysis. A group of highly shared sequence variants was considered likely to be a technical artifact of the sequencing pipeline. In a later analysis, HLA-associated TCR beta chains were found to be more clonally expanded and to have lower generation probabilities than equally common non-associated chains. In the study, some 160 TCR beta chains were listed as associated with cytomegalovirus. A later genetic analysis reported fewer N-insertions in productive TCRs among donors in an Asian-associated ancestry cluster than the approximately 700-donor mean. In vitro tests confirmed that a few of the cytomegalovirus-associated TCR beta chains recognize cytomegalovirus antigens.

This receptor was obtained from a woman between 40 and 55 years old in good health and CMV-seropositive. The chain joins TRBV5-6 to TRBJ2-7, with 8 middle bases fitting TRBD2. Sequencing input: PBMCs. The base sequence is TGTGCCAGCAGCTTGGGTCGCGGGAGGTTGGCCGAGCAGTACTTC. Protein translation: CASSLGRGRLAEQYF.